This T cell receptor beta chain comes out of a study of T cell responses to AZD1222 COVID-19 vaccine. The study, taken as a whole, reports: Spike-specific TCR depth and breadth grew after two AZD1222 doses. No repertoire was sampled before or during the peak T cell response, only after it.

TCRdb's copy holds only in-frame clones and misses some; the assay was immunoSEQ multiplex PCR. Among fewer than 30,000 clones, roughly 73% were seen once, and the ten largest hold roughly 5.9%. Trimming removed 5 bases from V and 8 bases from J, with 19 bases in between. Germline-derived CDR1 and CDR2 are LGHDT and YNNKEL (reference sequence). This CDR3 comprises 15 residues. Regarding this clone: What it binds is unknown.

The sequencing used peripheral blood, collected on day 0 of AZD1222 vaccination. This chain uses TRBV3-1 (or the pseudogene TRBV3-2) with TRBJ1-3; the D gene is possibly TRBD1 (5 bases). This clonotype originated in an adult in good health. The DNA for the CDR3 is TGTGCCAGCAGCTCATCGACCGGGGCTGGGGACACCATATATTTT. Its protein is CASSSSTGAGDTIYF.